One T cell receptor (beta chain) is described in this entry. Under the authors' procedure: Amplification of reference gene primers provided the estimated nucleated cell counts. Sequencing used immunoSEQ multiplex PCR; TCRdb keeps in-frame clones, though not all of them. The V and J calls and clone size were taken over from that table, and D and trimming were inferred from the DNA. Of around 250,000 clones in the sample, approximately 85% were seen once. This sample stems from a study of blood T cell repertoires in COVID-19. At the level of the study: Spain, Italy and the United States supplied samples that represented acute and convalescent COVID-19. The cDNA or gDNA used as material had been derived from T cells, B-cell-depleted T cells, or PBMCs.

The CDR3 sequence is 16 residues long. Trimming removed 6 bases from V and 4 bases from J; junction bases left unmatched: 15. From germline, CDR1 is ENHRY and CDR2 SYGVKD. This receptor was taken from a human donor in a cohort sampled during active COVID-19. This sequence joins TRBV10-3 and TRBJ2-7; 7 nucleotides align to TRBD1. The sample consisted of peripheral blood. The chain's CDR3 is CAIRAGSVGQRYEQYF. In DNA, the CDR3 is TGTGCCATCAGAGCAGGCAGTGTGGGACAGCGATACGAGCAGTACTTC.